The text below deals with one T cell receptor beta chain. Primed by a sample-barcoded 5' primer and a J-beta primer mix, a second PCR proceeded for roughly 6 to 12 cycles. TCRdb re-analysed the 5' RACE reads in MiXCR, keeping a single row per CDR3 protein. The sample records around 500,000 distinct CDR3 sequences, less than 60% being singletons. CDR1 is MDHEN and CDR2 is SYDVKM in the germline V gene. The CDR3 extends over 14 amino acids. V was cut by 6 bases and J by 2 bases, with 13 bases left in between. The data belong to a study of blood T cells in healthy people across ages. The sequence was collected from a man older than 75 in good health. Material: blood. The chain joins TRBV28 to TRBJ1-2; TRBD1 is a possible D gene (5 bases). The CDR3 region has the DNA TGTGCCAGCAGGCGGACGGGACTCAACTATGGCTACACCTTC. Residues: CASRRTGLNYGYTF.